Listed below are T cell receptor beta chains from one sample, sequenced in a study of long-term antiretroviral therapy in people with HIV. Profiling relied on immunoSEQ multiplex PCR, and the TCRdb table lists in-frame clones only, not all of them. The table has about 22,000 clones, around four fifths seen once; the top ten hold more than 10%. This material consisted of unsorted PBMCs, taken 1.6 years after starting antiretroviral therapy. The source is a man in his forties or fifties with HIV. Both conserved end residues are trimmed from each CDR3.

V gene: TRBV19
CDR3 protein: ASSRDREGTEAF

V gene: TRBV13
CDR3 protein: ASSPGTETYEQY

V gene: TRBV5-1
CDR3 protein: ASSLGTGSLAKNIQY

V gene: TRBV6-5
CDR3 protein: ASSRQGTMNTEAF

V gene: TRBV9
CDR3 protein: ASSPPSGGSYNEQF

V gene: TRBV2
CDR3 protein: ASSDRATNEKLF

V gene: TRBV4-1
CDR3 protein: ASSQSEQGRRAPYEQY

V gene: TRBV5-1
CDR3 protein: ASSREFRSTDTQY

V gene: TRBV7-7
CDR3 protein: ASSPRPGTSSVMEQF

V gene: TRBV6-5
CDR3 protein: ASRRDPRSGNTIY

V gene: TRBV9
CDR3 protein: ASSVGGQGPSYEQY

V gene: TRBV11-2
CDR3 protein: ASSPSGLVRGAEKLF

V gene: TRBV5-6
CDR3 protein: ASSLDPGANYGYT

V gene: TRBV2
CDR3 protein: ASRATSGATDTQY

V gene: TRBV10-2
CDR3 protein: ASSEQGGETQY

V gene: TRBV18
CDR3 protein: ASSRSGQGADEQY

V gene: TRBV5-1
CDR3 protein: ASSRTQETQY

V gene: TRBV7-8
CDR3 protein: ASSLVFAGGLDSPLH

V gene: TRBV30
CDR3 protein: AWSLADFNSPLH

V gene: TRBV5-1
CDR3 protein: ASSQTPGGGPQH

V gene: TRBV6-1
CDR3 protein: ASSEEWRMNTGELF

V gene: TRBV10-2
CDR3 protein: ASSDGIGTANTGELF